The T cell receptor beta chain described here comes from a study of control samples from healthy donors and cancer patients. The CDR3 covers 14 residues. CDR1 is SGHAT, CDR2 FQNNGV, per germline. Trimming took off 0 bases at V and 3 bases at J, with 9 bases between the two ends. The method was immunoSEQ multiplex PCR; TCRdb's version includes in-frame clones alone and lacks a portion of them. The table lists some 140,000 clones, about 93% of them singletons. This clonotype was obtained from a man aged 55-75 years with colorectal cancer. The chain carries TRBV11-2 and TRBJ2-7; D not certain. Sequencing used PBMCs. CDR3 nucleotides: TGTGCCAGCAGCTTAGAGGTGGGTTTCTACGAGCAGTACTTC. Residues: CASSLEVGFYEQYF.